Presented here are 15 T cell receptor beta chains from one specimen sequenced in a study of T cells in Graves' hyperthyroidism and ophthalmopathy. The source material, RNA transcripts, was used to amplify TCR beta CDR3 regions. The primer set for the first-round RT-PCR of the TCR CDR3 was HTBI. TCRdb called the multiplex PCR reads again in MiXCR, with one record for every CDR3 protein. The table includes about 700,000 distinct CDR3 sequences, 14% detected once. Sequences were obtained from blood. These receptors were taken from a woman younger than 30 with Graves' hyperthyroidism.

The rearrangement joins TRBV5-1 to TRBJ2-7; D ambiguous. The V gene's germline CDR1 is SGHRS and CDR2 YFSETQ. This CDR3 region has 15 residues. The ends were cut back, 4 bases at V and 7 bases at J, with 21 bases in the middle. The CDR3 coding sequence is TGCGCCAGCAGCCTGACCACGCAAACGAGTAGTGAGCAGTACTTC. Its protein is CASSLTTQTSSEQYF.

This clonotype has ten or more counts. The rearrangement links TRBV18 to TRBJ2-7; 9 bases agree with TRBD2. The CDR3 has 15 residues. Trimming removed 2 bases from V and 3 bases from J; junction bases left unmatched: 5. Germline assignment: CDR1 KGHSH and CDR2 LQKENI. CDR3 sequence reads: CASSPKGLALYEQYF. CDR3 coding DNA: TGTGCCAGCTCACCAAAGGGACTAGCACTCTACGAGCAGTACTTC.

In its sample, this clonotype was seen many times. This chain connects TRBV11-2 to TRBJ2-7; D is unclear. The CDR3 loop spans 12 amino acids. The V end lost 2 bases, the J end lost 7 bases, and 9 bases lay between the germline ends. From germline, CDR1 is SGHAT and CDR2 FQNNGV. CDR3 sequence reads: CASSLPLREQYF. In nucleotides, the CDR3 is TGTGCCAGCAGCTTACCCCTCCGGGAGCAGTACTTC.

This clonotype was recorded at least ten times. The chain recombines TRBV30 with TRBJ1-1; D is uncertain. Germline V gene lookup returns CDR1 GTSNPN and CDR2 SVGIG (reference sequence). Trimming cost V 6 bases and J 3 bases, with 11 bases left between them. This CDR3 contains 12 residues. CDR3 protein: CACLGPYTEAFF. As DNA, the CDR3 is TGTGCCTGCCTTGGGCCATACACTGAAGCTTTCTTT. The complete variable domain, with remaining parts taken from reference TRBV30 and TRBJ1-1, reads SQTIHQWPATLVQPVGSPLSLECTVEGTSNPNLYWYRQAAGRGLQLLFYSVGIGQISSEVPQNLSASRPQDRQFILSSKKLLLSDSGFYLCACLGPYTEAFFGQGTRLTVV.

This clonotype has a count of ten or more. The CDR3 spells CASSITGTGVYEQYF. The CDR3 DNA reads TGTGCCAGCAGCATAACCGGGACAGGGGTCTACGAGCAGTACTTC. The chain joins TRBV28 to TRBJ2-7, with TRBD1 identical over 10 bases. This CDR3 is built from 15 residues. CDR1 MDHEN and CDR2 SYDVKM come from the germline V gene. J lost 3 bases, V lost 6 bases, and 8 bases had no gene match.

This clonotype was observed at least ten times. The chain couples TRBV29-1 to TRBJ1-1; 7 bases are a match to TRBD1. The J segment lost 5 bases and the V segment lost 6 bases, leaving 6 bases of the junction unmatched. Germline-derived CDR1 and CDR2 are SQVTM and ANQGSEA. The CDR3 is 12 amino acids. CDR3 sequence: CSVGTGETEAFF. The CDR3 DNA sequence: TGCAGCGTGGGAACAGGGGAAACTGAAGCTTTCTTT.

The genes are TRBV30 and TRBJ1-1; D call uncertain. Trimming pared 3 bases from V and 1 base from J, leaving 9 bases between. This CDR3 contains 13 residues. Germline lookup yields CDR1 GTSNPN and CDR2 SVGIG (reference sequence). This chain's CDR3 is CAWRLETNTEAFF. The CDR3 DNA follows: TGTGCCTGGAGGTTAGAGACGAACACTGAAGCTTTCTTT.

This clonotype was seen more than once but under ten times. The chain links TRBV9 to TRBJ1-2; tentatively, D is TRBD1 (6 bases). CDR3 length: 13 amino acids. Germline CDR1 reads SGDLS; CDR2 reads YYNGEE. Trimming took off 6 bases at V and 5 bases at J, with 14 bases between the two ends. CDR3 loop: CASTLGQGYGYTF. The CDR3 nucleotides read TGTGCCAGCACCCTAGGGCAGGGGTATGGCTACACCTTC.

The chain recombines TRBV12-3 or TRBV12-4 with TRBJ2-3, with D possibly being TRBD1 (6 bases). V lost 8 bases to trimming and J lost 4 bases, with 19 bases between them. The CDR3 consists of 15 residues. The DNA for the CDR3 is TGTGCCAGCTCACCCGCCCTTGGGGGCCCAGATACGCAGTATTTT. It specifies CASSPALGGPDTQYF.

This clonotype was recorded many times. This chain links TRBV9 with TRBJ2-1; D uncertain. V was clipped by 1 base and J by 5 bases, with 4 bases between them. This CDR3 is built from 12 residues. Looked up from germline, CDR1 is SGDLS and CDR2 is YYNGEE. CDR3 in DNA: TGTGCCAGCAGCGTACTGGACAATGAGCAGTTCTTC. Translation: CASSVLDNEQFF.

This clonotype was detected a few times. This chain uses TRBV19 with TRBJ1-3, with TRBD1 matching 8 bases. The V gene end was trimmed by 4 bases and the J gene end by 2 bases; junction bases not matched to a gene: 4. From germline, CDR1 is LNHDA and CDR2 SQIVND (reference sequence). The CDR3 consists of 15 residues. The CDR3 DNA reads TGTGCCAGTAGTAAAACAGGGGGAACTGGAAACACCATATATTTT. It translates to CASSKTGGTGNTIYF.

This clonotype was observed many times. This rearrangement joins TRBV3-1 to TRBJ2-1; TRBD2 matches at 9 bases. V lost 4 bases and J lost 6; bases outside the gene matches: 13. CDR3 size: 17 residues. Per the germline V gene, CDR1 is LGHDT and CDR2 is YNNKEL (reference sequence). The CDR3 DNA sequence: TGTGCCAGCAGCCCCGGTGCGGCTAGCGGGATAGGCAATGAGCAGTTCTTC. Encoded protein: CASSPGAASGIGNEQFF.

This clonotype was observed a few times. The V gene is TRBV20-1, the J gene TRBJ1-1, with D perhaps TRBD1 (6 bases). The CDR3 covers 15 residues. V was clipped by 0 bases and J by 3 bases, with 14 bases between them. Per the germline V gene, CDR1 is DFQATT and CDR2 is SNEGSKA (reference sequence). In DNA, the CDR3 is TGCAGTGCTAGAGAGCAGACAGGCGGGGACACTGAAGCTTTCTTT. Protein sequence: CSAREQTGGDTEAFF.

This clonotype was detected ten times or more. The chain links TRBV11-2 to TRBJ2-1, with a tentative D call TRBD2 (6 bases). V lost 1 base to trimming and J lost 10 bases, with 23 bases between them. The length of the CDR3 is 17 residues. CDR1 and CDR2 (germline): SGHAT, FQNNGV. CDR3 coding DNA: TGTGCCAGCAGCTTAGTCCTCGATCCCCGGGACTTAGAGGAGCAGTTCTTC. This gives the protein CASSLVLDPRDLEEQFF. The variable domain in full, completed from reference TRBV11-2 and TRBJ2-1, reads EAGVAQSPRYKIIEKRQSVAFWCNPISGHATLYWYQQILGQGPKLLIQFQNNGVVDDSQLPKDRFSAERLKGVDSTLKIQPAKLEDSAVYLCASSLVLDPRDLEEQFFGPGTRLTVL.

This chain connects TRBV13 to TRBJ2-3, with a possible D match to TRBD1 (6 bases). V lost 3 bases and J lost 4, with 11 bases in between. The V gene's germline CDR1 is PRHDT and CDR2 FYEKMQ (reference sequence). The CDR3 is 14 residues long. CDR3 residues: CASSLGGQPDTQYF. CDR3 bases: TGTGCCAGCAGCTTGGGTGGACAGCCAGATACGCAGTATTTT.